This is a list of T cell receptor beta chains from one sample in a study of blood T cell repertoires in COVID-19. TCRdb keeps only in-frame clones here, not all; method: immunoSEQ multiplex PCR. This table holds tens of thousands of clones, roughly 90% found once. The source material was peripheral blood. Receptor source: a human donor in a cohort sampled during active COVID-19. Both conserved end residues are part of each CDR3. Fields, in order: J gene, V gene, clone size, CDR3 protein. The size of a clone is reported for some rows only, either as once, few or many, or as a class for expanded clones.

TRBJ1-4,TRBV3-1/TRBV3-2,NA,CASSQGATEKLFF
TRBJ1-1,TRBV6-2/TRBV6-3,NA,CASSHRPGTGGAFF
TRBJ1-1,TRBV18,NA,CASSPSEGQGGPLNTEAFF
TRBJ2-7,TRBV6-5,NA,CASLGQSYEQYF
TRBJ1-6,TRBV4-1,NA,CASSQGQGARSPLHF
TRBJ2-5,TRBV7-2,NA,CASSSRTSAIQETQYF
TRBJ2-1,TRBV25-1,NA,CASSAPSGGHNEQFF
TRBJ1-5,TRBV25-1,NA,CASGEQPQHF
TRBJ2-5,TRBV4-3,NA,CASATRGPHQGETQYF
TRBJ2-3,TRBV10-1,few,CASSLRGSGTDTQYF
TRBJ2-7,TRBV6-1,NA,CASSEALESPYEQYF
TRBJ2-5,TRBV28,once,CASSPSVGTVSKETQYF
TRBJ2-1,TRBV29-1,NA,CSVDGGATYNEQFF
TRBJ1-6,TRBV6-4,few,CASSDRGNSPLHF
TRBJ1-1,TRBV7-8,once,CASSFPIEYTEAFF
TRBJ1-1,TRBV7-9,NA,CASSLQRQGATEAFF
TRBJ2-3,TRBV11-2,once,CASSLEGGSTDTQYF
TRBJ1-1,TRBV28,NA,CASSSLIHTEAFF
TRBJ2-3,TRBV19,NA,CAITDPGVPILSTDTQYF
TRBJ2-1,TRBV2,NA,CASSPGRLYNEQFF
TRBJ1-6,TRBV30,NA,CAWTRDSNSPLHF
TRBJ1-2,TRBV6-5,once,CASSPTASYGYTF
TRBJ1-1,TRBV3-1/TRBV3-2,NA,CASSPHPWTESRLEAFF
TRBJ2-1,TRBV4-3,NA,CASSQDGIRDSSYNEQFF
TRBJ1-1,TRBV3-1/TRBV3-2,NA,CASSQGATVNTEAFF
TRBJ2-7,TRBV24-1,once,CAPGGLAGTEQYF
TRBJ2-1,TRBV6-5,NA,CASSTGQGGYNEQFF
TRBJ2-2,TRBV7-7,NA,CASSPGVAGGTGELFF
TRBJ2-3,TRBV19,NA,CASRGTSDRTDTQYF
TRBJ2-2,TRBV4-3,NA,CASSQPPGGGITGELFF
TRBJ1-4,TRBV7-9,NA,CASTGGGADEKLFF
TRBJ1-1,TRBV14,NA,CASSQAGPEAFF
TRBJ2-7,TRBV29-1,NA,CSVARGPPPYEQYF
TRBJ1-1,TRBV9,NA,CASSVEEPGATEAFF
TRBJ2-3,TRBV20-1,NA,CSADRGDTQYF
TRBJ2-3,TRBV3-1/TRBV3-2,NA,CASSQVYIERRWGDTQYF
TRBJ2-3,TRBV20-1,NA,CSASGTSLTGTDTQYF
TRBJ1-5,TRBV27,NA,CASKGGYSNQPQHF
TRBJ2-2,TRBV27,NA,CASSLQHSSNTGELFF
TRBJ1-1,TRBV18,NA,CASSGTGDTEAFF